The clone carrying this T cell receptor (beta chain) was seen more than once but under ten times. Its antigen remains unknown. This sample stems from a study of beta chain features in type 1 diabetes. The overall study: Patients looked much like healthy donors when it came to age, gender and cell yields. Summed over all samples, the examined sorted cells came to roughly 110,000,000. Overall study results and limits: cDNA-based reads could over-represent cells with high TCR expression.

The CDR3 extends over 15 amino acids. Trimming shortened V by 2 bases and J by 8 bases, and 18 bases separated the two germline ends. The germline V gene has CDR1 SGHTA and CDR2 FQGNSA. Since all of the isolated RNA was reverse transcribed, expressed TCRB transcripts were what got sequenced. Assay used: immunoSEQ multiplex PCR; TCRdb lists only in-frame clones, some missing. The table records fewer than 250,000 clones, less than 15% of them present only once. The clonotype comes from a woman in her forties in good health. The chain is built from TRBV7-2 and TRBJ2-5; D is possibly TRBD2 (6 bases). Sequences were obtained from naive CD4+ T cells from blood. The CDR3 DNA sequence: TGTGCCAGCAGCTTATGGCTCGGGGGAGGCGACACCCAGTACTTC. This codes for CASSLWLGGGDTQYF.